This T cell receptor beta chain was obtained from a study of sequential checkpoint blockade in melanoma. Here immunoSEQ multiplex PCR was the method, and the copy in TCRdb shows in-frame clones only, minus some. The data show approximately 34,000 clones, approximately 84% seen once. Germline CDR1 is MRHNA and CDR2 is SNTAGT. V was trimmed by 6 bases and J by 3 bases, leaving 27 bases between them. The CDR3 runs 19 residues. Indicated treatment: randomized to nivolumab then ipilimumab (arm A) or the reverse (arm B). PBMC sorting kept live CD3+CD8+ cells without CD19 or CD56. The TCR originated in a human donor with melanoma. The starting material was CD8+ T cells sorted from blood (inferred from file names), obtained from a patient given nivolumab and ipilimumab in sequence. The chain carries TRBV6-4 and TRBJ2-1; possibly TRBD2 for D (6 bases). Here the CDR3 reads CASSPDNVGLRGDYNEQFF. The CDR3 DNA follows: TGTGCCAGCAGCCCCGATAACGTGGGACTCCGAGGGGACTACAATGAGCAGTTCTTC.